This T cell receptor beta chain emerged from a study of shared clonotypes between healthy human individuals. Germline CDR1 reads SEHNR; CDR2 reads FQNEAQ (reference sequence). Trimming shortened V by 5 bases and J by 1 base, and 9 bases separated the two germline ends. The CDR3 is 13 amino acids. Regarding this clone: Its antigen is still unknown.

TCRdb's table, derived via immunoSEQ multiplex PCR, lists solely in-frame clones and lacks some. The table lists around 700,000 clones, around 73% of them singletons, with around 2% in the top ten. Study conclusions and caveats: With few donors, the genetic and exposure-history diversity represented was limited. Blood was the sole source, and tissue repertoires probably differ. Naive subsets, compared against memory subsets, generally had larger estimated richness values.

The TCR comes from a woman in her twenties or thirties in good health. This rearrangement joins TRBV7-9 to TRBJ2-7, with D unresolved. The sequencing sample was made of memory CD4+ T cells sorted from blood. This sample's subset: CD45RA-negative fraction. DNA of the CDR3: TGTGCCAGCAGCGAACGAGGATCCTACGAGCAGTACTTC. This translates into CASSERGSYEQYF.